The T cell receptor beta chain described here comes from a study of blood T cell repertoires in COVID-19. Study in general: The cDNA or gDNA used as material had been derived from T cells, B-cell-depleted T cells, or PBMCs.

Measured with immunoSEQ multiplex PCR; TCRdb has only the in-frame clones, and not every one. This sample has about 220,000 clones, with 75% to 85% found just once. With respect to this clone: One end of the junction fails to match germline, which may point to a read error.

The sample taken for sequencing was peripheral blood. This clonotype was obtained from a human donor in a cohort sampled during active COVID-19.

The CDR3 spells CASSVDREAMNTEAFF. The DNA of the CDR3 is TGTGCCAGTAGTGTAGACAGGGAGGCCATGAACACTGAAGCTTTCTTT. The chain joins TRBV19 to TRBJ1-1, with 7 positions matching TRBD1. Germline CDR1 is LNHDA and CDR2 is SQIVND (reference sequence). CDR3 length: 16 residues.